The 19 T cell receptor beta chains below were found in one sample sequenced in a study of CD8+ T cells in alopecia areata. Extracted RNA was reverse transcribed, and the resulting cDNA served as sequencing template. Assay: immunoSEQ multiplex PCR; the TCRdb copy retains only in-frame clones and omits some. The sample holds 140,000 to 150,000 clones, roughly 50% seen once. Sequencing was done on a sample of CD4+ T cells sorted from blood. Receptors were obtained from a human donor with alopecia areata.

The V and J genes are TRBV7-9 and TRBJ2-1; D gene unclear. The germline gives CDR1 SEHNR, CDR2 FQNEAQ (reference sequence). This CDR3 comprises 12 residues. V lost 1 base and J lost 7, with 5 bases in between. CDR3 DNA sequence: TGTGCCAGCAGCTTAGGGGATAATGAGCAGTTCTTC. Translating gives CASSLGDNEQFF.

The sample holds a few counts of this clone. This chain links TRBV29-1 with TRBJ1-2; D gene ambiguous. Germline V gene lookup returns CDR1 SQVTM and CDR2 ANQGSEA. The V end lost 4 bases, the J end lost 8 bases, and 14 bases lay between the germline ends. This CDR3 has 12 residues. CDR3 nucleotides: TGCAGCGTTGTTGGCCGCGCTCGGGGCTACACCTTC. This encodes CSVVGRARGYTF.

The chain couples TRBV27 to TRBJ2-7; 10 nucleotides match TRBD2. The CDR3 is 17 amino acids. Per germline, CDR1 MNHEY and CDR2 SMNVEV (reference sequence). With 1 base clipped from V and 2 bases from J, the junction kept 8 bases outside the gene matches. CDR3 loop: CASSLWTRSGRAYEQYF. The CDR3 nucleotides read TGTGCCAGCAGTTTATGGACGCGGAGCGGGAGGGCCTACGAGCAGTACTTC.

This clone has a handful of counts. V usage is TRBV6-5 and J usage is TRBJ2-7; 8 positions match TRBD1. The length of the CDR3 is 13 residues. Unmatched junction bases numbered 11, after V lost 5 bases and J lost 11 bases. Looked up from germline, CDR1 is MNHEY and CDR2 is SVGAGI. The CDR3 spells CASSKTGQGSKYF. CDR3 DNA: TGTGCCAGCAGTAAAACAGGACAGGGAAGCAAGTACTTC.

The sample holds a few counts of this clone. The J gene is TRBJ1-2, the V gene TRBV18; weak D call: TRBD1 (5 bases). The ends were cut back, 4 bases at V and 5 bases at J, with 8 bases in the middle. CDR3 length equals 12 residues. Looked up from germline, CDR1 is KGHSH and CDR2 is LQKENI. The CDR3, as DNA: TGTGCCAGCTCACGTGACAGATATGGCTACACCTTC. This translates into CASSRDRYGYTF.

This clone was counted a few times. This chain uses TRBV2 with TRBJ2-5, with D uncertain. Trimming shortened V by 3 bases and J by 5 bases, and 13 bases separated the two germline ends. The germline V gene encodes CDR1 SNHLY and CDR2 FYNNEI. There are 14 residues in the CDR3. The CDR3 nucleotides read TGTGCCAGCAGTGAGAGACCGTCCGTTGAGACCCAGTACTTC. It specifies CASSERPSVETQYF.

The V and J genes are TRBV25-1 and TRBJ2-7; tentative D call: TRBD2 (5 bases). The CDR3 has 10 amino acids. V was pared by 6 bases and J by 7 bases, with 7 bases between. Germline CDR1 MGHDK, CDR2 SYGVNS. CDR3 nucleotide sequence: TGTGCCAGCAGGGAGGAAGAGCAGTACTTC. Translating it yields CASREEEQYF.

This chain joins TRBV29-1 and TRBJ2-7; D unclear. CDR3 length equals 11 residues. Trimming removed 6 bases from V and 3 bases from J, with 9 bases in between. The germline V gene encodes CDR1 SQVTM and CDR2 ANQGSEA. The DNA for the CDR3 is TGCAGCGTGCGGACCAGCTACGAGCAGTACTTC. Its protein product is CSVRTSYEQYF.

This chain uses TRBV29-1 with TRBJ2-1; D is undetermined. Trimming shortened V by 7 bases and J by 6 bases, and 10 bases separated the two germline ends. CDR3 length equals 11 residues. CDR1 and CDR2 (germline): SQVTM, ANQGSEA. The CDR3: CSASKGNEQFF. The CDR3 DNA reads TGCAGCGCCAGTAAGGGCAATGAGCAGTTCTTC.

CDR3 loop: CASSFSNYGYTF. The CDR3 nucleotides are TGTGCCAGCAGTTTTAGTAACTATGGCTACACCTTC. The V call is TRBV28, the J call TRBJ1-2, with D hard to call. The CDR3 is made up of 12 amino acids. The germline CDR1 and CDR2 sequences are MDHEN and SYDVKM. The germline V and J ends were trimmed by 3 bases and 1 base, with 3 bases remaining between them.

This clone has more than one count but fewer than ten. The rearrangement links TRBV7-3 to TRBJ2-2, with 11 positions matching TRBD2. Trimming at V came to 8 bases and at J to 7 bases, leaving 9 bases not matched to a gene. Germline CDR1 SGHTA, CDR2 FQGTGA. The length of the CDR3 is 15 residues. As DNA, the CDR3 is TGTGCCAGCCACATAGCGGGAGGGCCGTTCGGGGAGCTGTTTTTT. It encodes CASHIAGGPFGELFF.

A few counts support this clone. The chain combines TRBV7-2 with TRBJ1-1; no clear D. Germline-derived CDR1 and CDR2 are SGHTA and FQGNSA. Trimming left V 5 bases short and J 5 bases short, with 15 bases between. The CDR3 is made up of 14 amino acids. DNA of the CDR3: TGTGCCAGCAGCCTGGGTACGGGGAGAACTGAAGCTTTCTTT. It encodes CASSLGTGRTEAFF.

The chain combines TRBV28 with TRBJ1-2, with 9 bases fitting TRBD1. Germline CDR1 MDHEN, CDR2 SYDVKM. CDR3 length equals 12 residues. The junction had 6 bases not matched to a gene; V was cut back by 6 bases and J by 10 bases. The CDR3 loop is CASRTGGIDYTF. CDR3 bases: TGTGCCAGCAGGACAGGGGGGATCGACTACACCTTC.

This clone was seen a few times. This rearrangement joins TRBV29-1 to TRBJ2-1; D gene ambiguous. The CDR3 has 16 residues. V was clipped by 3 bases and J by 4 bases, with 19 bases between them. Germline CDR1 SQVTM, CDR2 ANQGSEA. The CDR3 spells CSVDIFSATEYNEQFF. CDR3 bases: TGCAGCGTTGACATCTTTTCAGCGACGGAATACAATGAGCAGTTCTTC.

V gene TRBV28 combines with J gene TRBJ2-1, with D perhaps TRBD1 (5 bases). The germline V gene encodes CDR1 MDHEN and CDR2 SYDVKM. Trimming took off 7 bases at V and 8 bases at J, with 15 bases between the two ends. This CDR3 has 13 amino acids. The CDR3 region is CASKGRVWDEQFF. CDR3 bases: TGTGCCAGCAAGGGCAGGGTGTGGGATGAGCAGTTCTTC. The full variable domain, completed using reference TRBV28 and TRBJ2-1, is DVKVTQSSRYLVKRTGEKVFLECVQDMDHENMFWYRQDPGLGLRLIYFSYDVKMKEKGDIPEGYSVSREKKERFSLILESASTNQTSMYLCASKGRVWDEQFFGPGTRLTVL.

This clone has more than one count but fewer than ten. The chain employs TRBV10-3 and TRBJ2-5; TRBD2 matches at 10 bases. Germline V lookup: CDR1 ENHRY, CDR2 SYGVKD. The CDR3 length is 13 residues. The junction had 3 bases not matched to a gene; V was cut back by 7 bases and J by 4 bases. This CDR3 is CAITKREGETQYF. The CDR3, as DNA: TGTGCCATCACGAAGCGGGAGGGAGAGACCCAGTACTTC.

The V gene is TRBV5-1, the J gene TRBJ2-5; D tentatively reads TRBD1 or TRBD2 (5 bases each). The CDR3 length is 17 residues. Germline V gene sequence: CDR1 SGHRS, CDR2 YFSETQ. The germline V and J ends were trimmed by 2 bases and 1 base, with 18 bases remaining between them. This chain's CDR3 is CASSLGPHGATQETQYF. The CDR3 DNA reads TGCGCCAGCAGCTTAGGACCACACGGGGCAACCCAAGAGACCCAGTACTTC.

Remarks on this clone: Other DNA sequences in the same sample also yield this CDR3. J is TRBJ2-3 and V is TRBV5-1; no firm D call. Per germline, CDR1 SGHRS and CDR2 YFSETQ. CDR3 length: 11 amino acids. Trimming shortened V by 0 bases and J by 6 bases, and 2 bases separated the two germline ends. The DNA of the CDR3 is TGCGCCAGCAGCTTGGCTGATACGCAGTATTTT. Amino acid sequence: CASSLADTQYF. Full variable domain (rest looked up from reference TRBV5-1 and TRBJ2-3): KAGVTQTPRYLIKTRGQQVTLSCSPISGHRSVSWYQQTPGQGLQFLFEYFSETQRNKGNFPGRFSGRQFSNSRSEMNVSTLELGDSALYLCASSLADTQYFGPGTRLTVL.

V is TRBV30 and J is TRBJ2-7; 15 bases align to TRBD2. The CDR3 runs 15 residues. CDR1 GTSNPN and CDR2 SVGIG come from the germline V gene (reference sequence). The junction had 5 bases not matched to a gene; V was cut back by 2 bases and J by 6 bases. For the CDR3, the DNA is TGTGCCTGGAGTCGCGGACTAGCGGGAGGGGGCGAGCAGTACTTC. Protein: CAWSRGLAGGGEQYF.